This entry describes one TCR beta chain. This sample was included in a study of OX40 agonist ivuxolimab in advanced cancers. At the level of the study: Hepatocellular carcinoma, melanoma, renal cell or head and neck cancer affected the dose-escalation patients.

Germline-derived CDR1 and CDR2 are MNHEY and SVGAGI. The CDR3 consists of 14 residues. The ends lost 5 bases at V and 5 bases at J; junction bases unmatched: 5. The data were produced by immunoSEQ multiplex PCR, yet TCRdb's version contains in-frame clones alone and is incomplete. This table holds tens of thousands of clones, more than 75% found once. This chain uses TRBV6-5 with TRBJ2-2; 7 bases map to TRBD1. This clonotype originated in an adult with an advanced solid tumor such as melanoma, head and neck, liver or kidney cancer. The material sequenced was CD4+ or CD8+ T cells sorted from blood, taken in a trial of the OX40 agonist ivuxolimab. CDR3 region: CASSTGTETGELFF. As DNA, the CDR3 is TGTGCCAGCAGTACCGGGACAGAAACCGGGGAGCTGTTTTTT.